This T cell receptor beta chain was captured in a study of cytotoxic CD8 clonotypes in ibrutinib-treated CLL. Study-level points and caveats: Clonality went higher at ibrutinib response and then dropped back toward baseline at progression. Collection times varied between progressing and sustained-remission patients. Public clonotypes proved infrequent, and on treatment they shrank or remained steady.

Notes on this clone: Its specificity is unknown.

CDR3 length: 15 residues. Per germline, CDR1 MNHEY and CDR2 SMNVEV (reference sequence). V was trimmed by 1 base and J by 3 bases, leaving 13 bases between them. The planned depth of sequencing spanned 1 in 200,000 to 1 in 1 million T cells. Clones were read by immunoSEQ multiplex PCR, and TCRdb kept only the in-frame ones, dropping some. Of 130,000 to 150,000 clones in the sample, more than 85% were seen once. This TCR came from a human donor with chronic lymphocytic leukemia. This chain connects TRBV27 to TRBJ2-7; D possibly matches TRBD1 or TRBD2 (5 bases each). The sequences come from PBMCs, collected after 12 months of ibrutinib treatment. For the CDR3, the DNA is TGTGCCAGCAGTTTATGGGTAGGGGACGGCTACGAGCAGTACTTC. Encoded protein: CASSLWVGDGYEQYF.